The 8 T cell receptor beta chains below were found in one sample sequenced in a study of blood T cell repertoires in COVID-19. The assay was immunoSEQ multiplex PCR, and TCRdb's table has in-frame clones only and misses some. Among under 300,000 clones listed, about 83% were seen once. The specimen was peripheral blood. The receptors originated from a man of 80 years or more with acute or convalescent COVID-19.

The rearrangement links TRBV4-1 to TRBJ1-2; 7 bases are shared with TRBD1. J was trimmed by 4 bases and V by 0 bases; bases with no gene match: 8. Germline CDR1 MGHRA, CDR2 YSYEKL. This CDR3 spans 16 amino acids. CDR3 protein: CASSQDVSRGLYGYTF. CDR3 DNA sequence: TGCGCCAGCAGCCAAGACGTTTCAAGGGGGCTCTATGGCTACACCTTC.

The CDR3 bases are TGTGCCAGCAGCTCGACCGGGACAGGGAAAATCTACGAGCAGTACTTC. Protein sequence: CASSSTGTGKIYEQYF. The V and J genes are TRBV5-4 and TRBJ2-7; 9 bases map to TRBD1. The V and J ends lost 3 bases and 3 bases, in that order; junction bases with no gene match: 10. The CDR3 is made up of 16 amino acids. Germline V lookup: CDR1 SGHNT, CDR2 YYREEE (reference sequence).

The J gene is TRBJ2-7, the V gene TRBV5-1, with TRBD2 identical over 13 bases. J gave up 7 bases and V 4 bases, and 8 bases lay outside the gene matches. The germline gives CDR1 SGHRS, CDR2 YFSETQ. There are 15 residues in the CDR3. This CDR3 is CASSPGLAGVGEQYF. The CDR3 DNA is TGCGCCAGCAGCCCTGGACTAGCGGGAGTCGGTGAGCAGTACTTC.

The J gene is TRBJ1-2, the V gene TRBV28, with D maybe TRBD1 (5 bases). Deletions cut 3 bases from V and 6 bases from J, with 11 bases between. This CDR3 contains 13 residues. CDR1 MDHEN and CDR2 SYDVKM come from the germline V gene. The CDR3 bases are TGTGCCAGCAGTTTGCCACAGGAGAATGGCTACACCTTC. Residues: CASSLPQENGYTF.

V gene TRBV28 combines with J gene TRBJ2-1; maybe TRBD2 (6 bases). V lost 2 bases and J lost 7, with 6 bases in between. The germline gives CDR1 MDHEN, CDR2 SYDVKM. The length of the CDR3 is 12 residues. CDR3 sequence (DNA): TGTGCCAGCAGTTTACTAGCGAATGAGCAGTTCTTC. Translation: CASSLLANEQFF.

This clone is a singleton in its sample. V gene TRBV5-4 combines with J gene TRBJ2-1, with 7 bases matching TRBD2. The ends lost 5 bases at V and 4 bases at J; junction bases unmatched: 12. The CDR3 has 16 amino acids. Per the germline V gene, CDR1 is SGHNT and CDR2 is YYREEE (reference sequence). The CDR3 DNA is TGTGCCAGCAGGGCGGCGGGAGTGGCCCAGTACAATGAGCAGTTCTTC. It yields the protein CASRAAGVAQYNEQFF.

CDR3 amino acids: CASSRTIQETQYF. DNA for the CDR3: TGTGCCAGCAGTCGGACTATCCAAGAGACCCAGTACTTC. The chain joins TRBV6-5 to TRBJ2-5; tentative D call: TRBD2 (6 bases). This CDR3 is 13 amino acids long. Germline V gene data show CDR1 as MNHEY and CDR2 as SVGAGI. Trimming took off 5 bases at V and 1 base at J, with 8 bases between the two ends.

This chain uses TRBV18 with TRBJ2-3, with D unclear. The germline V gene has CDR1 KGHSH and CDR2 LQKENI. The CDR3 has 14 residues. Trimming shortened V by 2 bases and J by 3 bases, and 9 bases separated the two germline ends. CDR3 residues: CASSPMAVTDTQYF. As DNA, the CDR3 is TGTGCCAGCTCACCAATGGCAGTGACAGATACGCAGTATTTT.